This TCR beta chain was recovered during a study of shared clonotypes between healthy human individuals. Regarding the study as a whole: An anticipated effect of sequencing depth on clonotype sharing among donors was recognized.

Methods used by the authors: Filtering differed, since immunoSEQ gave only junction sequences and no quality scores. Only in-frame clones appear in the TCRdb table, and some are missing; sequencing was by immunoSEQ multiplex PCR. Clone size and V and J calls were adopted from that table, with D and trimming inferred from the DNA. The table shows about 2.1 million clones, with under 95% occurring only once. In its sample, this clone was seen once. What it binds is not known. V gave up 0 bases and J gave up 0 bases; unmatched junction bases: 6. This CDR3 is 17 amino acids long. The germline CDR1 and CDR2 sequences are SGDLS and YYNGEE. Only CD45RO-negative cells positively selected for CCR7 counted as naive CD8 cells, so terminally differentiated effector memory CD45RA+ cells were excluded. Every donor was a Caucasian adult from Nashville, Tennessee.

The sequencing input was naive CD8+ T cells from PBMCs. This receptor was identified in a man between 18 and 29 years old in good health. Some clones in this sample may be carry-over from other donors' samples. The V call is TRBV9, the J call TRBJ2-3; 8 bases are shared with TRBD2. The CDR3 is CASSVAGGIFSTDTQYF. DNA of the CDR3: TGTGCCAGCAGCGTAGCGGGGGGGATCTTTAGCACAGATACGCAGTATTTT.